Following are 32 T cell receptor beta chains from one sample sequenced in a study of CD8+ T cells in alopecia areata. Documented time point: mouse skin 6 weeks after grafting, around onset of hair loss. Sequencing templates came from extracted RNA that was reverse transcribed into cDNA. The data were produced by immunoSEQ multiplex PCR, yet TCRdb's version contains in-frame clones alone and is incomplete. The sample was found to contain 4,500 to 7,000 clones, and every one recurs. The sample was skin, taken at week 6. The source is a C3H/HeJ mouse with alopecia areata. The MHC haplotype of the strain is H2-k.

Ten or more counts support this clone. The genes are named according to mouse. The CDR3: CASSRTGGSSQNTLYF. CDR3 DNA, as far as it was read: TGTGCTAGCAGTAGAACTGGGGGGTCTAGTCAAAAC. The gene calls are TRBV17 and TRBJ2-4; 9 bases are shared with TRBD2. The read ends 4 residues before the CDR3 terminus; that terminus is restored from the germline J gene. The CDR3 spans 16 residues. CDR1 MNHDT and CDR2 YYDKIL come from the germline V gene. V lost 2 bases to trimming and J lost 0 bases; unmatched junction nucleotides: 3.

This clone occurred a few times. Gene names and germline refer to mouse. The read falls 4 residues short of the CDR3 end, and the missing part is taken from the germline J gene. The J gene is TRBJ2-4, the V gene TRBV19; TRBD2 agrees at 13 bases. Germline CDR1 reads FNHDT; CDR2 reads SITEND (reference sequence). J lost 2 bases, V lost 4 bases, and 13 bases had no gene match. This CDR3 region has 19 residues. The CDR3 reads CASSPSRTGGAQFQNTLYF. The CDR3 bases that were read are TGTGCCAGCAGTCCTTCAAGGACTGGGGGGGCGCAATTTCAAAAC.

This clone appeared many times. The genes and germline here are from mouse. The CDR3 end lies 4 residues beyond the end of the read and is filled in from the germline J gene. The rearrangement joins TRBV16 to TRBJ2-1; 9 nucleotides line up with TRBD1. CDR3 length equals 16 residues. The germline CDR1 and CDR2 sequences are SGHSA and FRNQAP. Partial CDR3 DNA: TGTGCAAGCAGCTTAGATATCTGGGACAGGGAAACT. Residues: CASSLDIWDRET. The whole CDR3 is CASSLDIWDRETEQFF.

This clone was detected many times. The genes are named according to mouse. The read halts 4 residues ahead of the CDR3 end, with the missing end drawn from the germline J gene. V and J are TRBV16 and TRBJ1-1; possible D gene TRBD1, 5 bases. The CDR3 covers 14 residues. Trimming took 1 base from V and 1 from J, leaving 7 bases between them. Per germline, CDR1 SGHSA and CDR2 FRNQAP. The CDR3 sequence is CASSLAQGNTEVFF. The covered CDR3 bases are TGTGCAAGCAGCTTAGCGCAGGGAAACACA.

This clone was seen ten or more times. These gene names are mouse names. The missing CDR3 end, 4 residues past where the read stops, is filled in from the germline J gene. The chain joins TRBV1 to TRBJ2-3; 8 positions match TRBD1. CDR1 is NSQYPW and CDR2 is LRSPGD in the germline V gene (reference sequence). The V segment lost 4 bases and the J segment 4 bases; nucleotides outside the gene matches: 1. The CDR3 extends over 13 amino acids. CDR3 bases read: TGCACCTGCAGTGGGACAGGGACAGAA. It translates to CTCSGTGTE. The whole CDR3 protein reads CTCSGTGTETLYF.

To note about this clone: The gene symbols are mouse symbols. The read falls 4 residues short of the CDR3 end, and the missing part is taken from the germline J gene. The chain combines TRBV5 with TRBJ2-7; 7 nucleotides align to TRBD2. From germline, CDR1 is LGHNA and CDR2 YNLKQL (reference sequence). J lost 0 bases, V lost 2 bases, and 4 bases had no gene match. The CDR3 totals 15 residues. CDR3 bases read: TGTGCCAGCAGCCAATCTTGGGGGGTCTCCTAT. It codes for CASSQSWGVSY. From start to end, the CDR3 is CASSQSWGVSYEQYF.

This clone was seen more than once but under ten times. All gene names here are mouse names. Read coverage stops 4 residues before the CDR3 terminus; the germline J gene supplies the remainder. The chain joins TRBV14 to TRBJ2-4; D may be TRBD1 (6 bases). CDR3 length: 12 residues. Germline-derived CDR1 and CDR2 are SGHDT and FRDEAV. CDR3 DNA (partial): TGTGCCAGCAGTCGGGACAAAAAC. It encodes CASSRDKN. The whole CDR3 reads CASSRDKNTLYF.

This clone appeared a few times. Germline and genes here are mouse. The CDR3 end is not reached by the read, which stops 4 residues before it; the germline J gene fills it in. The chain combines TRBV19 with TRBJ2-7, with 9 bases fitting TRBD2. This CDR3 contains 14 residues. V dropped 2 bases and J dropped 3; count of bases not matched to a gene: 3. The germline V gene encodes CDR1 FNHDT and CDR2 SITEND (reference sequence). CDR3 bases read: TGTGCCAGCAGTATGCGGACTGGGGACTAT. Translation: CASSMRTGDY. The whole CDR3 region reads CASSMRTGDYEQYF.

This clone was seen many times. Each gene name is a mouse one. The CDR3 spells CTCSADHDRGDHNSPLYF. The CDR3 DNA, read in part, is TGCACCTGCAGTGCAGATCACGACAGGGGAGATCATAATTCGCCC. The V gene is TRBV1, the J gene TRBJ1-6, with 8 nucleotides matching TRBD1. The read is 3 residues too short to cover the CDR3 end, so that end is filled in from the germline J gene. Being an ORF, TRBJ1-6 has a function that is uncertain. Germline loops: CDR1 NSQYPW, CDR2 LRSPGD (reference sequence). CDR3 length: 18 amino acids. V lost 0 bases, J lost 5 bases, and 9 bases stayed unmatched.

This clone was found a few times. Gene and germline names: mouse. The read falls 4 residues short of the CDR3 end, and the missing part is taken from the germline J gene. The V and J genes are TRBV13-2 and TRBJ2-5; 13 bases agree with TRBD2. V shed 3 bases, J shed 3 bases, and the junction held 4 bases outside the gene matches. The CDR3 runs to 16 residues. Germline loops: CDR1 NNHNN, CDR2 SYGAGS (reference sequence). CDR3 region: CASGGGTGGEQDTQYF. The sequenced CDR3 bases are TGTGCCAGCGGTGGTGGGACTGGGGGGGAGCAAGAC.

In its sample, this clone was seen many times. Gene names are the mouse ones. Sequencing ends 4 residues short of the CDR3 end; the germline J gene provides the rest. The chain combines TRBV1 with TRBJ2-5; 8 nucleotides match TRBD1. This CDR3 contains 14 residues. Per germline, CDR1 NSQYPW and CDR2 LRSPGD (reference sequence). CDR3: CTCSAVRGPDTQYF. CDR3 bases read: TGCACCTGCAGTGCAGTCAGGGGGCCGGAC.

About this clone itself: The gene names here belong to mouse. Coverage ceases 4 residues before the CDR3 finishes, and the germline J gene fills in the end. This rearrangement joins TRBV29 to TRBJ1-2; 7 bases align to TRBD1. The CDR3 length is 15 residues. The trim removed 4 bases at V and 0 bases at J, leaving 5 bases unmatched. Germline V lookup: CDR1 MSHET, CDR2 SYDVDS. The part of the CDR3 DNA that was read is TGTGCTAGCAGTTCCACCGGGACAGCAAACTCC. This translates into CASSSTGTANS. The full CDR3 is CASSSTGTANSDYTF. Supplemented by reference TRBV29 and TRBJ1-2, the full variable domain reads DMKVTQMPRYLIKRMGENVLLECGQDMSHETMYWYRQDPGLGLQLIYISYDVDSNSEGDIPKGYRVSRKKREHFSLILDSAKTNQTSVYFCASSSTGTANSDYTFGSGTRLLVI.

Comment on this clone: Gene names and germline refer to mouse. The CDR3 end falls 4 residues outside the read, so it is completed with the germline J gene. The chain recombines TRBV14 with TRBJ2-2, with D maybe TRBD1 (6 bases). Trimming pared 4 bases from V and 1 base from J, leaving 14 bases between. In germline, CDR1 is SGHDT, CDR2 FRDEAV. The CDR3 runs 16 residues. The sequenced part of the CDR3 DNA is TGTGCCAGCAGTCCCTCGGGGACACTAAACACCGGG. Its protein is CASSPSGTLNTG. The entire CDR3 sequence reads CASSPSGTLNTGQLYF.

This clone was seen ten or more times. Genes and germline are mouse. The sequenced fragment ends 4 residues before the CDR3 boundary, so the rest is inferred from the germline J gene. The rearrangement uses TRBV1 and TRBJ2-1, with 13 positions matching TRBD2. The CDR3 sequence is 16 residues long. V shed 6 bases, J shed 4 bases, and the junction held 6 bases outside the gene matches. CDR1 is NSQYPW and CDR2 is LRSPGD in the germline V gene (reference sequence). CDR3 in amino acids: CTCSSGTGGVYAEQFF. The CDR3 DNA, read in part, is TGCACCTGCAGCTCCGGGACTGGGGGGGTTTATGCT.

This clone showed up just a few times. Gene names are the mouse ones. The read terminates 4 residues before the CDR3 end, so the remaining end is supplied by the germline J gene. The chain links TRBV24 to TRBJ2-3; 11 bases fit TRBD2. This CDR3 is 15 amino acids long. Losses at the gene ends were 6 bases for V and 1 base for J; bases not matched to a gene: 3. CDR1 and CDR2 from the germline V gene are KGHTA and FRNEEI. The CDR3 bases that were read are TGTGCCAGCAGGCCGGGACTGGGGGGTGCAGAA. Translated: CASRPGLGGAE. The complete CDR3 protein is CASRPGLGGAETLYF.

Many counts were recorded for this clone. Germline and genes: mouse. The read falls 4 residues short of the CDR3 end, and the missing part is taken from the germline J gene. The chain employs TRBV12-1 and TRBJ2-3; perhaps TRBD2 as D (6 bases). V was trimmed by 1 base and J by 0 bases, leaving 10 bases between them. This CDR3 is built from 15 residues. Germline CDR1 and CDR2: SGHSN and HYEKVE. The part of the CDR3 DNA that was read is TGTGCCAGCTCTCTTGCCGGGACTAGTGCAGAA. Its translation is CASSLAGTSAE. The full CDR3 sequence reads CASSLAGTSAETLYF.

This clone has more than one count but fewer than ten. The gene symbols are mouse symbols. The CDR3 reads CASGEDRGSQNTLYF. The covered CDR3 bases are TGTGCCAGCGGTGAGGACAGGGGTAGTCAAAAC. V usage is TRBV13-2 and J usage is TRBJ2-4, with 9 bases aligning to TRBD1. The sequence runs out 4 residues before the end of the CDR3; the remainder is reconstructed from the germline J gene. Unmatched junction bases numbered 1, after V lost 2 bases and J lost 0 bases. The CDR3 has 15 residues. Germline V lookup: CDR1 NNHNN, CDR2 SYGAGS (reference sequence).

This clone has ten or more counts. Any gene name here is a mouse gene name. The CDR3 goes on 4 residues after the read ends, and that part is filled in from the germline J gene. The chain employs TRBV31 and TRBJ2-1; 9 positions agree with TRBD2. The germline CDR1 and CDR2 sequences are GKSSPN and SITVG. Unmatched junction bases numbered 4, after V lost 3 bases and J lost 1 base. The CDR3 is 15 amino acids. The DNA read from the CDR3 is TGTGCCTGGAGCCGGACTGGGGTGAACTATGCT. It yields the protein CAWSRTGVNYA. The whole CDR3 is CAWSRTGVNYAEQFF.

At least ten counts were recorded for this clone. Gene names are the mouse ones. The DNA ends 4 residues before the CDR3 does, and the rest of the CDR3 is filled in from the germline J gene. The chain combines TRBV16 with TRBJ2-2, with 9 bases fitting TRBD2. CDR1 and CDR2 from the germline V gene are SGHSA and FRNQAP. The CDR3 is made up of 19 amino acids. V was clipped by 0 bases and J by 0 bases; unmatched bases: 8. CDR3 bases read: TGTGCAAGCAGCTTAGATCCTGGGGGGGAGGGGGCAAACACCGGG. Translating it yields CASSLDPGGEGANTG. From start to end, the CDR3 is CASSLDPGGEGANTGQLYF.

A word on this clone: Mouse gene names apply. From the germline J gene comes the end of the CDR3, since the read stops 4 residues before it. This rearrangement joins TRBV13-3 to TRBJ2-1; 7 bases align to TRBD1. The CDR3 runs 14 residues. The V gene's germline CDR1 is NNHDY and CDR2 SYVADS. Unmatched junction bases numbered 4, after V lost 4 bases and J lost 3 bases. The DNA read from the CDR3 is TGTGCCAGCAGTATTGACAGGGTCTATGCT. It is translated as CASSIDRVYA. The entire CDR3 sequence reads CASSIDRVYAEQFF.

This clone was detected many times. Germline and genes here are mouse. The CDR3 is cut off 4 residues early in the read; its end comes from the germline J gene. The chain links TRBV13-2 to TRBJ2-2, with TRBD2 identical over 12 bases. Germline V gene lookup returns CDR1 NNHNN and CDR2 SYGAGS (reference sequence). This CDR3 comprises 17 residues. V shed 0 bases, J shed 2 bases, and the junction held 2 bases outside the gene matches. CDR3 bases read: TGTGCCAGCGGTGATGGACTGGGGGGGCGCAACACCGGG. It translates to CASGDGLGGRNTG. The whole CDR3 protein is CASGDGLGGRNTGQLYF.

On this clone itself: The gene names given are mouse names. The read finishes 4 residues shy of the CDR3 end, and the germline J gene is used to complete it. The chain uses TRBV29 and TRBJ2-5, with D unresolved. CDR3 length equals 13 residues. Looked up from germline, CDR1 is MSHET and CDR2 is SYDVDS. The V and J ends lost 1 base and 3 bases respectively, with 5 bases between them. Incomplete CDR3 DNA: TGTGCTAGCAGTTTATTCCAACAAGAC. Its protein product is CASSLFQQD. The whole CDR3 protein reads CASSLFQQDTQYF. The full variable domain, in which reference TRBV29 and TRBJ2-5 provide the parts outside the CDR3, is DMKVTQMPRYLIKRMGENVLLECGQDMSHETMYWYRQDPGLGLQLIYISYDVDSNSEGDIPKGYRVSRKKREHFSLILDSAKTNQTSVYFCASSLFQQDTQYFGPGTRLLVL.

Note on this clone: The genes and germline here are from mouse. The CDR3 end lies 4 residues beyond the end of the read and is filled in from the germline J gene. The chain joins TRBV13-3 to TRBJ1-1, with 11 bases identical to TRBD1. The CDR3 covers 14 residues. The V gene's germline CDR1 is NNHDY and CDR2 SYVADS. J lost 2 bases, V lost 3 bases, and 0 bases had no gene match. The covered CDR3 bases are TGTGCCAGCAGTGGGACAGGGGGCAACACA. Translation: CASSGTGGNT. In full, the CDR3 is CASSGTGGNTEVFF.

By its share, this clone is medium-sized (0.01 to 0.1%). Gene names refer to mouse genes. The read terminates 4 residues before the CDR3 end, so the remaining end is supplied by the germline J gene. The V gene is TRBV17, the J gene TRBJ2-7; TRBD2 matches 9 bases. Germline V lookup: CDR1 MNHDT, CDR2 YYDKIL. Trimming took 5 bases from V and 2 from J; bases not matched to a gene: 1. CDR3 length: 13 amino acids. The CDR3 protein is CASSRLGAYEQYF. The DNA read from the CDR3 is TGTGCTAGCAGTCGACTGGGGGCCTAT.

There are many counts of this clone. Any gene name here is a mouse gene name. The CDR3 end is not reached by the read, which stops 4 residues before it; the germline J gene fills it in. This chain links TRBV19 with TRBJ2-2; 9 bases line up with TRBD2. Per germline, CDR1 FNHDT and CDR2 SITEND (reference sequence). This CDR3 is 16 amino acids long. With 4 bases clipped from V and 2 bases from J, the junction kept 6 bases outside the gene matches. The CDR3 sequence is CASSPDWGRNTGQLYF. CDR3 bases read: TGTGCCAGCAGTCCCGACTGGGGGAGGAACACCGGG.

Ten or more counts support this clone. The genes and germline here are from mouse. The CDR3 goes on 4 residues after the read ends, and that part is filled in from the germline J gene. V gene TRBV1 combines with J gene TRBJ2-3, with 8 bases identical to TRBD2. Germline loops: CDR1 NSQYPW, CDR2 LRSPGD (reference sequence). The CDR3 extends over 16 amino acids. Losses at the gene ends were 0 bases for V and 0 bases for J; bases not matched to a gene: 2. The covered CDR3 bases are TGCACCTGCAGTGCAGAGACTGGGGCTAGTGCAGAA. Translating it yields CTCSAETGASAE. The full CDR3 protein reads CTCSAETGASAETLYF.

This clone was observed a few times. Any gene name here is a mouse gene name. The CDR3 end lies 4 residues beyond the end of the read and is filled in from the germline J gene. The rearrangement uses TRBV5 and TRBJ2-5; the match to TRBD2 covers 12 bases. The germline gives CDR1 LGHNA, CDR2 YNLKQL (reference sequence). This CDR3 is 17 amino acids long. CDR3 DNA, as far as it was read: TGTGCCAGCAGCCAAGAAGACTGGGGGGGCGAGAAAGAC. Translated, it gives CASSQEDWGGEKD. The full-length CDR3 reads as CASSQEDWGGEKDTQYF.

By its share, this clone is medium-sized. Genes here carry mouse names. The read is 4 residues too short to cover the CDR3 end, so that end is filled in from the germline J gene. The V gene is TRBV13-2, the J gene TRBJ2-1; 10 bases align to TRBD2. Per germline, CDR1 NNHNN and CDR2 SYGAGS (reference sequence). Unmatched junction bases numbered 2, after V lost 1 base and J lost 4 bases. The CDR3 length is 15 residues. Partial CDR3 DNA: TGTGCCAGCGGTGATACGGGACTGGGGTATGCT. This sequence encodes CASGDTGLGYA. In full, the CDR3 is CASGDTGLGYAEQFF.

Regarding this clone: The gene names here belong to mouse. The sequenced fragment ends 4 residues before the CDR3 boundary, so the rest is inferred from the germline J gene. V is TRBV31 and J is TRBJ2-7; 10 bases map to TRBD2. Germline V gene sequence: CDR1 GKSSPN, CDR2 SITVG. The CDR3 is 13 residues long. Unmatched junction bases numbered 1, after V lost 2 bases and J lost 3 bases. CDR3 sequence reads: CAWSGLGVYEQYF. The sequenced CDR3 bases are TGTGCCTGGAGTGGACTGGGGGTCTAT. Supplemented by reference TRBV31 and TRBJ2-7, the full variable domain reads AQTIHQWPVAEIKAVGSPLSLGCTIKGKSSPNLYWYWQATGGTLQQLFYSITVGQVESVVQLNLSASRPKDDQFILSTEKLLLSHSGFYLCAWSGLGVYEQYFGPGTRLTVL.

Turning to this clone: The genes are named according to mouse. CDR3: CASGDDRGGSDYTF. The sequenced CDR3 bases are TGTGCCAGCGGTGATGACAGGGGGGGCTCC. V gene TRBV13-2 combines with J gene TRBJ1-2; TRBD1 aligns across 8 bases. With the read ending 4 residues before the CDR3 end, the germline J gene is used to fill in that end. This CDR3 has 14 residues. The V gene end was trimmed by 0 bases and the J gene end by 4 bases; junction bases not matched to a gene: 2. Germline V gives CDR1 NNHNN, CDR2 SYGAGS (reference sequence).

Concerning this clone itself: Genes and germline are mouse. The CDR3 extends 4 residues past the end of the read, so its final part is completed from the germline J gene. The chain recombines TRBV1 with TRBJ2-7; TRBD2 matches 8 bases. The CDR3 runs to 14 residues. The germline V gene encodes CDR1 NSQYPW and CDR2 LRSPGD (reference sequence). The covered CDR3 bases are TGCACCTGCAGTGCCCCGGGACTGGAGTAT. Residues: CTCSAPGLEY. The full CDR3 reads CTCSAPGLEYEQYF.

This clone was detected only a few times. Gene names and germline refer to mouse. CDR3 protein: CASSDPGQSNTEVFF. CDR3 DNA, as far as it was read: TGTGCCAGCAGTGACCCGGGACAATCAAACACA. The chain recombines TRBV13-3 with TRBJ1-1; D might be TRBD1 (6 bases). The CDR3 extends 4 residues past the end of the read, so its final part is completed from the germline J gene. CDR3 length equals 15 residues. The V gene's germline CDR1 is NNHDY and CDR2 SYVADS. Trimming left V 2 bases short and J 0 bases short, with 11 bases between.